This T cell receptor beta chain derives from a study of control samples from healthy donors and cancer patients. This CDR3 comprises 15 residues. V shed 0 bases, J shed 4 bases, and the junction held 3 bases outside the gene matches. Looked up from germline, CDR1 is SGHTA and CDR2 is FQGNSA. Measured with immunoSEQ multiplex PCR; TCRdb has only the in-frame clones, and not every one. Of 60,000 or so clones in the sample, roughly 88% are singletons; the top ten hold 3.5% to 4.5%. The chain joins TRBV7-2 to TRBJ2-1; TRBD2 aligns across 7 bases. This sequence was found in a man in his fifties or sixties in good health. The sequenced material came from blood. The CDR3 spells CASSLARGGYNEQFF. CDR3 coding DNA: TGTGCCAGCAGCTTAGCGAGGGGAGGGTACAATGAGCAGTTCTTC.